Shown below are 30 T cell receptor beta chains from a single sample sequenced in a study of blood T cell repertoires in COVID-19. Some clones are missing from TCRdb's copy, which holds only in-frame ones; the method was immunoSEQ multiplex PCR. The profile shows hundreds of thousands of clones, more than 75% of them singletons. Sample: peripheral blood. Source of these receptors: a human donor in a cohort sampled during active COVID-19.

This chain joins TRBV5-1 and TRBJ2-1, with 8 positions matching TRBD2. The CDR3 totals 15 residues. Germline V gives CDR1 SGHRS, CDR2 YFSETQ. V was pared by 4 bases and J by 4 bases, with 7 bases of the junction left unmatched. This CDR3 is CASSPGGAQYNEQFF. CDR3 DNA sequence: TGCGCCAGCAGCCCGGGGGGGGCTCAATACAATGAGCAGTTCTTC.

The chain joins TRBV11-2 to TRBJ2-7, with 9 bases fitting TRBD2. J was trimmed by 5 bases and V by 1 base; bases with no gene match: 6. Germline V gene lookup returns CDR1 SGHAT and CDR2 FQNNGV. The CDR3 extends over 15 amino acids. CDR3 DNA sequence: TGTGCCAGCAGCTTAGGGAGCGGGGGGAGCCACGAGCAGTACTTC. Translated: CASSLGSGGSHEQYF.

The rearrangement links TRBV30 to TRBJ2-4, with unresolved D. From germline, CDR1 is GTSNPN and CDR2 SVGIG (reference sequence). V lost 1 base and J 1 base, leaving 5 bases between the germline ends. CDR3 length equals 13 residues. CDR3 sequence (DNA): TGTGCCTGGAGTGCCCGGGCCAAAAACATTCAGTACTTC. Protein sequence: CAWSARAKNIQYF.

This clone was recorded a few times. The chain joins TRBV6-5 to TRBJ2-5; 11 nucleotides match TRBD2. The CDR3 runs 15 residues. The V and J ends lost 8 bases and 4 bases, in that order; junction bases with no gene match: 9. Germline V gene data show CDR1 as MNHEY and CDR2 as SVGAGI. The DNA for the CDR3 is TGTGCCAGCCTCATATTAGCGGGGGGGGGAGAGACCCAGTACTTC. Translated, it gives CASLILAGGGETQYF.

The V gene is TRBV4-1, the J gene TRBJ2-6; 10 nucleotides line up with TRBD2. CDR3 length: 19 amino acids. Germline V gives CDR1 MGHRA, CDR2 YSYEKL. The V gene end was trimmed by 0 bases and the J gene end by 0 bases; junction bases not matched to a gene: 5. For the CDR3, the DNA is TGCGCCAGCAGCCAAGATGTAGCGGGGGGCCCCTCTGGGGCCAACGTCCTGACTTTC. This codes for CASSQDVAGGPSGANVLTF.

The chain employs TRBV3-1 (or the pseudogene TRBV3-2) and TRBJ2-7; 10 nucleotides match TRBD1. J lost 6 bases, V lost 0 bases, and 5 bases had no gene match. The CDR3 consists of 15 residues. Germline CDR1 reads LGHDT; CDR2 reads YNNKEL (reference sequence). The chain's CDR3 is CASSQDPTGGSEQYF. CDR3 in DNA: TGTGCCAGCAGCCAAGATCCGACAGGGGGCTCCGAGCAGTACTTC.

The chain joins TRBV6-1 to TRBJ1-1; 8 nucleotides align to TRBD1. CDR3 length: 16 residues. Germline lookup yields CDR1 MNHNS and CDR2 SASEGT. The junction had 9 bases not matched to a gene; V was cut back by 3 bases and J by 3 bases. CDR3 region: CASSEWTGWPDTEAFF. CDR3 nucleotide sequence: TGTGCCAGCAGTGAGTGGACAGGGTGGCCAGACACTGAAGCTTTCTTT.

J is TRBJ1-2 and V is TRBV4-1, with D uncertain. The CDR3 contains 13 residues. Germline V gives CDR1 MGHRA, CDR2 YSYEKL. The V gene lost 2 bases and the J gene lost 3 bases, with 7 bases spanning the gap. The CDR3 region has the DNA TGCGCCAGCAGCCAAAGGAGGGACTATGGCTACACCTTC. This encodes CASSQRRDYGYTF.

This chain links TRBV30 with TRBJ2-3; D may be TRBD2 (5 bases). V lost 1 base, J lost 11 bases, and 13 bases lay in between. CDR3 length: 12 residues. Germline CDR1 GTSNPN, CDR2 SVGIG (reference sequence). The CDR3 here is CAWSAGVNRQYF. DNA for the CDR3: TGTGCCTGGAGTGCCGGGGTAAATAGGCAGTATTTT. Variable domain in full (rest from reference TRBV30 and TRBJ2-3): SQTIHQWPATLVQPVGSPLSLECTVEGTSNPNLYWYRQAAGRGLQLLFYSVGIGQISSEVPQNLSASRPQDRQFILSSKKLLLSDSGFYLCAWSAGVNRQYFGPGTRLTVL.

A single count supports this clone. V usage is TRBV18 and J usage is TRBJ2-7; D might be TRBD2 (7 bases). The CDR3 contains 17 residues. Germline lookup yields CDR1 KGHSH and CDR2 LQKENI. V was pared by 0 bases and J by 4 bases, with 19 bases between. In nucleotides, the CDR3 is TGTGCCAGCTCACCACCAACAGGGACGGCGGGGGAGTACGAGCAGTACTTC. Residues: CASSPPTGTAGEYEQYF.

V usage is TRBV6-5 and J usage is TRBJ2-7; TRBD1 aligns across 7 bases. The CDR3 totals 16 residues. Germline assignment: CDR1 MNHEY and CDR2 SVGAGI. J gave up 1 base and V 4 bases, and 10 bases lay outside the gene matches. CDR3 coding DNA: TGTGCCAGCAGTTCCCTTGGACAGGCCAGTTCCTACGAGCAGTACTTC. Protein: CASSSLGQASSYEQYF.

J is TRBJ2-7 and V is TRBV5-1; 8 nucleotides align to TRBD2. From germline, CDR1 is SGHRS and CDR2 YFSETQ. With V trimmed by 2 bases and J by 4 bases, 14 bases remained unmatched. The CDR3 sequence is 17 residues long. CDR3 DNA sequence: TGCGCCAGCAGCTTCAGCGGGGGCGCCCTCGGGGTGTACGAGCAGTACTTC. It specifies CASSFSGGALGVYEQYF.

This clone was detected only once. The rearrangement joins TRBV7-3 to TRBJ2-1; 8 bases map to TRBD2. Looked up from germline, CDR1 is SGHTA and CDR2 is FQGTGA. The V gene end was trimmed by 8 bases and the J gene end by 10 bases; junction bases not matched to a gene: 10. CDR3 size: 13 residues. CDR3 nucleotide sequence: TGTGCCAGCGGACATTGGCGGGGGGACGAGCAGTTCTTC. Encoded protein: CASGHWRGDEQFF.

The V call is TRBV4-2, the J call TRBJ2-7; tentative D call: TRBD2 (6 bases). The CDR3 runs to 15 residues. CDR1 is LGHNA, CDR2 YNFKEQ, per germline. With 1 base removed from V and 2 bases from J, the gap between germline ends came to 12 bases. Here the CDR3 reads CASSQVYAGTYEQYF. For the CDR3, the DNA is TGTGCCAGCAGCCAAGTTTACGCGGGGACCTACGAGCAGTACTTC.

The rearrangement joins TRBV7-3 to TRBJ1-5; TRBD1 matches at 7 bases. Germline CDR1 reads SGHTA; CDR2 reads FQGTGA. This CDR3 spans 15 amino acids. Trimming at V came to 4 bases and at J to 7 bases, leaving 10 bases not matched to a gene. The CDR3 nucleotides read TGTGCCAGCAGCTCCTCAGGGGGTGACGGGCAGCCCCAGCATTTT. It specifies CASSSSGGDGQPQHF.

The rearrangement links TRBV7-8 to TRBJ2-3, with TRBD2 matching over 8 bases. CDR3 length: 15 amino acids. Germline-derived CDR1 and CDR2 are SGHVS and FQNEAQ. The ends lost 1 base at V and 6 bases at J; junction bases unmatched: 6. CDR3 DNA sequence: TGTGCCAGCAGCTTAGGTCGAGCGGGAGCCGATACGCAGTATTTT. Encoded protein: CASSLGRAGADTQYF.

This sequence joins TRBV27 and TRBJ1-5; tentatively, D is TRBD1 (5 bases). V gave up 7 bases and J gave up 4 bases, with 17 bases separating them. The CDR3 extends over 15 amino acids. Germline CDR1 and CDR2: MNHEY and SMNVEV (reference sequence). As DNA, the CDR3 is TGTGCCAGCAAACACCCCCGGGGGACGAATCAGCCCCAGCATTTT. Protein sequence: CASKHPRGTNQPQHF.

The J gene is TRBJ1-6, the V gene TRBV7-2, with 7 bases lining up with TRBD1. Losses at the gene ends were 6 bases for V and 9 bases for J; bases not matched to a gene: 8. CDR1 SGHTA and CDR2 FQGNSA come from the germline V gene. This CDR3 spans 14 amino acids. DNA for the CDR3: TGTGCCAGCAGTTCAACCCCAGGGGGTTCACCCCTCCACTTT. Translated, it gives CASSSTPGGSPLHF.

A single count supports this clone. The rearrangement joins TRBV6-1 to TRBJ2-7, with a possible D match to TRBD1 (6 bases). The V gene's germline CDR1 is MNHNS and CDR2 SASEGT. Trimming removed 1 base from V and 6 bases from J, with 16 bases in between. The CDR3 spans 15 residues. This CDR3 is CASSEDIGSGVEQYF. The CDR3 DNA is TGTGCCAGCAGTGAAGATATAGGCTCAGGGGTCGAGCAGTACTTC.

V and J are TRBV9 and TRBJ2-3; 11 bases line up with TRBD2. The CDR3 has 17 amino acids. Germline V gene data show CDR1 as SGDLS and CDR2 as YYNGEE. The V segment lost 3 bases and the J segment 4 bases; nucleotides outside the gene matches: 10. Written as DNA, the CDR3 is TGTGCCAGCAGCGCCCCGGGGGGACTAGCGGAGGCAGATACGCAGTATTTT. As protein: CASSAPGGLAEADTQYF.

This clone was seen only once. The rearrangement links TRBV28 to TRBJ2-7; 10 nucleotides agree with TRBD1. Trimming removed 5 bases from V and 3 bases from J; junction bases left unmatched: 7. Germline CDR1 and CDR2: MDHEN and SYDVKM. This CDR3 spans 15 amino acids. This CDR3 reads CASSPATGGGYEQYF. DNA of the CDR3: TGTGCCAGCAGTCCGGCGACAGGGGGCGGCTACGAGCAGTACTTC. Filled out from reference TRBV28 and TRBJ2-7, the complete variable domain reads DVKVTQSSRYLVKRTGEKVFLECVQDMDHENMFWYRQDPGLGLRLIYFSYDVKMKEKGDIPEGYSVSREKKERFSLILESASTNQTSMYLCASSPATGGGYEQYFGPGTRLTVT.

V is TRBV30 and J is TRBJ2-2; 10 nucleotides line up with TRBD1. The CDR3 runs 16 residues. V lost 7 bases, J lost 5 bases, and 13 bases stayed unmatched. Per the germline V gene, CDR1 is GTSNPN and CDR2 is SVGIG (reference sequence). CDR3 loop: CALLPRDRGVTGELFF. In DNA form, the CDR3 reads TGTGCCTTACTACCCCGGGACAGGGGTGTTACCGGGGAGCTGTTTTTT.

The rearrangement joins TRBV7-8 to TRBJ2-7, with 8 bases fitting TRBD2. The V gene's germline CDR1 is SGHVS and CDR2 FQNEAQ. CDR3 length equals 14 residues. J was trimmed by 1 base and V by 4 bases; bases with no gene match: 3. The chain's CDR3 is CASSYSGGSYEQYF. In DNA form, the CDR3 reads TGTGCCAGCAGCTACAGCGGGGGATCCTACGAGCAGTACTTC. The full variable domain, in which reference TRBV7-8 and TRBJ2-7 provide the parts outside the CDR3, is GAGVSQSPRYKVAKRGQDVALRCDPISGHVSLFWYQQALGQGPEFLTYFQNEAQLDKSGLPSDRFFAERPEGSVSTLKIQRTQQEDSAVYLCASSYSGGSYEQYFGPGTRLTVT.

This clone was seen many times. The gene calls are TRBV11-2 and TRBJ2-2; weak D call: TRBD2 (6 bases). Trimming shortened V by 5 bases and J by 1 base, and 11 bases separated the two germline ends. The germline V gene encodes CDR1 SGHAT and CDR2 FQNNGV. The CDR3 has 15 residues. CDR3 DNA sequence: TGTGCCAGCAGCACATGGAGGGGGAACACCGGGGAGCTGTTTTTT. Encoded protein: CASSTWRGNTGELFF.

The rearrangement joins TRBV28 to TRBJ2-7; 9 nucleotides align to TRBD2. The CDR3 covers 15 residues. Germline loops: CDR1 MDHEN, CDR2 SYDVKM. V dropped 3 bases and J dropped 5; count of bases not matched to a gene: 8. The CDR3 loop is CASSFNSGSAHEQYF. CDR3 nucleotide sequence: TGTGCCAGCAGTTTCAATAGCGGGAGTGCCCACGAGCAGTACTTC.

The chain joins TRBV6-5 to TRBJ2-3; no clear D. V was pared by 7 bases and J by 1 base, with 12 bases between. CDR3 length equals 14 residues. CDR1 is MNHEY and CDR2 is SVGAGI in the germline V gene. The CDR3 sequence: CASTGPTGTDTQYF. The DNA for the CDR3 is TGTGCCAGCACAGGTCCAACGGGCACAGATACGCAGTATTTT.

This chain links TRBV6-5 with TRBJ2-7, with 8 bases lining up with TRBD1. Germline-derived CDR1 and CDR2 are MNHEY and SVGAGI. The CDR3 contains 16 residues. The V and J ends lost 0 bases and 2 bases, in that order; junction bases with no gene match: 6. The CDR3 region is CASSYSGRGLTYEQYF. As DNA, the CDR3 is TGTGCCAGCAGTTACTCCGGCAGGGGGCTAACCTACGAGCAGTACTTC.

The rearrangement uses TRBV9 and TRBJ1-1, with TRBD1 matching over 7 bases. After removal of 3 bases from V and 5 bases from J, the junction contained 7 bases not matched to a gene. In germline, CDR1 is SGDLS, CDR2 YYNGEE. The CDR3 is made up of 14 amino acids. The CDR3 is CASSASRGSTEAFF. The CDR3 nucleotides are TGTGCCAGCAGCGCGTCCAGGGGGAGTACTGAAGCTTTCTTT.

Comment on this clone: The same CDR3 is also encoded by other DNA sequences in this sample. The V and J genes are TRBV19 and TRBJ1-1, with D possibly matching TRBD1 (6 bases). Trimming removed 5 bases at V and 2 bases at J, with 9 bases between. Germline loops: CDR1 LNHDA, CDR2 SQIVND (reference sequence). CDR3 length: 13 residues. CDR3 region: CASSPQGNTEAFF. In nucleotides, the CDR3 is TGTGCCAGTAGTCCACAGGGAAACACTGAAGCTTTCTTT.

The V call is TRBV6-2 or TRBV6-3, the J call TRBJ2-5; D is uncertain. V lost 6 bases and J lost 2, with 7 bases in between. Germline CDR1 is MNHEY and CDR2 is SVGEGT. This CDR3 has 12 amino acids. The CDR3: CASSTRQETQYF. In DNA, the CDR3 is TGTGCCAGCAGCACGCGACAAGAGACCCAGTACTTC.